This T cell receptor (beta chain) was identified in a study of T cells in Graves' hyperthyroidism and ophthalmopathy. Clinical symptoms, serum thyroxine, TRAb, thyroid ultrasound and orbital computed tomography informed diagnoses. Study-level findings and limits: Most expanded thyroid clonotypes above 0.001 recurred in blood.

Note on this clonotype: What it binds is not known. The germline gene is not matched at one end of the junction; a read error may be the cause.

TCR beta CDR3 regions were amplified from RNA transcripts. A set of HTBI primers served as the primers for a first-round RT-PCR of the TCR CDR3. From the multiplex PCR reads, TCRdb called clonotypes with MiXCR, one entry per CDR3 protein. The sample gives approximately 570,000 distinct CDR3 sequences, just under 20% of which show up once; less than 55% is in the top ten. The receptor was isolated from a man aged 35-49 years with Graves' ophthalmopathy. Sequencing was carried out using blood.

CDR3 nucleotides: TGTGCCATCAGTGAAACCGGGACAGGGAGCAATGAGCTGTTCTTC. It translates to CAISETGTGSNELFF. The chain links TRBV10-3 to TRBJ2-1; 9 bases align to TRBD1. Germline assignment: CDR1 ENHRY and CDR2 SYGVKD. This CDR3 has 15 residues.